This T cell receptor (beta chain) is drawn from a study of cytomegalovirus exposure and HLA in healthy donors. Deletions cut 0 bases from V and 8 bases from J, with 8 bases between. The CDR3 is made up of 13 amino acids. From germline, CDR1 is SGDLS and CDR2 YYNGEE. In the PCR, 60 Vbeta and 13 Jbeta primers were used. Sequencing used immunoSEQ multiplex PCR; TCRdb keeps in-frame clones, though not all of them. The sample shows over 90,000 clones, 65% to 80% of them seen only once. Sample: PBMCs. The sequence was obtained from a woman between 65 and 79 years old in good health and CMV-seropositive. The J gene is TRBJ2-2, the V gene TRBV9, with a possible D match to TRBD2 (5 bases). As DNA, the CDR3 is TGTGCCAGCAGCGTAGGTGTAGCGGGGGAGCTGTTTTTT. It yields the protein CASSVGVAGELFF.